Below, 26 T cell receptor beta chains from the same sample are listed, as sequenced in a study of T cell changes during pregnancy in multiple sclerosis. This table comes from immunoSEQ multiplex PCR, and its TCRdb copy is limited to in-frame clones, with some not included. The data show more than 55,000 clones, approximately 90% seen once. The sample in question was peripheral blood, obtained after pregnancy. These receptors originate from a female donor in good health, enrolled as a control in a pregnancy study.

The gene calls are TRBV27 and TRBJ2-6, with 7 bases matching TRBD1. The germline V gene encodes CDR1 MNHEY and CDR2 SMNVEV (reference sequence). With 5 bases clipped from V and 2 bases from J, the junction kept 12 bases outside the gene matches. The CDR3 covers 18 residues. The DNA of the CDR3 is TGTGCCAGCAGTATTGTTTCAGGGGGATGGGCTGGGGCCAACGTCCTGACTTTC. It translates to CASSIVSGGWAGANVLTF.

This clone was detected only once. The gene calls are TRBV19 and TRBJ2-4, with 10 nucleotides matching TRBD1. The CDR3 runs to 13 residues. Germline V gives CDR1 LNHDA, CDR2 SQIVND (reference sequence). Trimming at V came to 3 bases and at J to 7 bases, leaving 0 bases not matched to a gene. CDR3 DNA sequence: TGTGCCAGTAGTATGGGACAGGGGAACATTCAGTACTTC. This encodes CASSMGQGNIQYF.

The gene calls are TRBV7-6 and TRBJ2-2; no reliable D call. Germline values: CDR1 SGHVS, CDR2 FNYEAQ. The CDR3 is 19 residues long. V dropped 5 bases and J dropped 1 base, with 23 bases sitting between them. The CDR3 nucleotides are TGTGCCAGCAGCACGTATTTTGGCCAGTCACATAAGAACACCGGGGAGCTGTTTTTT. This encodes CASSTYFGQSHKNTGELFF.

The chain links TRBV2 to TRBJ2-7, with 10 bases identical to TRBD1. Unmatched junction bases numbered 7, after V lost 10 bases and J lost 4 bases. Germline V gene data show CDR1 as SNHLY and CDR2 as FYNNEI. The CDR3 has 13 residues. Here the CDR3 reads CATETGGEYEQYF. Here the CDR3 DNA reads TGTGCCACCGAGACAGGGGGCGAATACGAGCAGTACTTC.

This clone has a count of ten or more. Mismatch with germline at one junction end may stem from a read error. The chain links TRBV4-3 to TRBJ2-7, with TRBD2 matching over 8 bases. The CDR3 length is 17 residues. The germline V gene encodes CDR1 LGHNA and CDR2 YSLEER. Here the CDR3 DNA reads TGCGCCAGCAGCCTTACCTTGATGCGGGAGGTACCCTATGAGCAGTACTTC. Translated, it gives CASSLTLMREVPYEQYF.

The chain recombines TRBV21-1 with TRBJ2-4; the table's D call of TRBD2 was not tested on the DNA. TRBV21-1 counts as a pseudogene. The CDR3 has 17 amino acids. CDR3 protein: CASSSLTSGRAKNIQYF. The CDR3 region has the DNA TGTGCCAGCAGCTCGCTGACTAGCGGGAGGGCCAAAAACATTCAGTACTTC.

This chain uses TRBV21-1 with TRBJ2-7; no DNA check was done on the table's D call, TRBD2. TRBV21-1 is deemed a pseudogene. The CDR3 runs to 22 residues. The CDR3 sequence: CASSRGRNPTKLDGPLGYEQYF. CDR3 coding DNA: TGTGCCAGCTCCCGAGGGAGAAATCCAACGAAATTAGACGGTCCCCTCGGCTACGAGCAGTACTTC.

The chain recombines TRBV27 with TRBJ2-3; TRBD1 agrees at 7 bases. V shed 5 bases and J 6 bases; nucleotides not matched to a gene: 5. The CDR3 length is 13 residues. Germline loops: CDR1 MNHEY, CDR2 SMNVEV (reference sequence). The CDR3 bases are TGTGCCAGCAGTCCTTTACAGGGGGATACGCAGTATTTT. Translating gives CASSPLQGDTQYF.

This clone is a singleton in its sample. The V call is TRBV7-2, the J call TRBJ2-7; 12 positions match TRBD1. V shed 4 bases and J 4 bases; nucleotides not matched to a gene: 5. Germline lookup yields CDR1 SGHTA and CDR2 FQGNSA. The CDR3 is made up of 15 amino acids. CDR3 residues: CASSSGTGGWYEQYF. CDR3 bases: TGTGCCAGCAGCTCCGGGACAGGGGGCTGGTACGAGCAGTACTTC.

Points on this clone: Distinct nucleotide sequences in the sample also encode this CDR3. CDR3 protein: CSVDRGLTDTQYF. The CDR3 DNA reads TGCAGCGTTGATAGGGGCCTCACAGATACGCAGTATTTT. The J gene is TRBJ2-3, the V gene TRBV29-1; TRBD1 might be the D (5 bases). CDR3 length: 13 amino acids. Germline values: CDR1 SQVTM, CDR2 ANQGSEA. Trimming cost V 3 bases and J 2 bases, with 9 bases left between them.

CDR3 protein: CASSLPTSTGGEETQYF. The DNA for the CDR3 is TGTGCCAGCAGCTTACCTACCTCCACAGGGGGCGAAGAGACCCAGTACTTC. The rearrangement links TRBV11-2 to TRBJ2-5, with 9 bases matching TRBD1. V was pared by 2 bases and J by 3 bases, with 10 bases of the junction left unmatched. Germline CDR1 is SGHAT and CDR2 is FQNNGV. The CDR3 is 17 amino acids.

This chain joins TRBV4-2 and TRBJ2-1; TRBD2 matches 12 bases. CDR1 and CDR2 (germline): LGHNA, YNFKEQ. This CDR3 has 18 residues. J lost 9 bases, V lost 0 bases, and 12 bases had no gene match. CDR3 loop: CASSQELAGGERNGEQFF. DNA of the CDR3: TGTGCCAGCAGCCAAGAGCTAGCGGGGGGGGAGCGCAATGGTGAGCAGTTCTTC.

The chain employs TRBV19 and TRBJ1-5; tentative D call: TRBD1 (6 bases). CDR1 is LNHDA and CDR2 is SQIVND in the germline V gene (reference sequence). The ends were cut back, 7 bases at V and 0 bases at J, with 19 bases in the middle. This CDR3 has 17 residues. In DNA, the CDR3 is TGTGCCAGTAACCCGACAGGTGAGCTTTTTAGCAATCAGCCCCAGCATTTT. It encodes CASNPTGELFSNQPQHF.

In this sample, this clone turned up once. This chain links TRBV30 with TRBJ1-2; 9 bases agree with TRBD1. CDR3 length: 14 residues. Trimming at V came to 4 bases and at J to 8 bases, leaving 11 bases not matched to a gene. From germline, CDR1 is GTSNPN and CDR2 SVGIG (reference sequence). The CDR3 sequence: CAWTPRDRDLGYTF. The CDR3 nucleotides are TGTGCCTGGACCCCCCGGGACAGGGACTTAGGCTACACCTTC.

The chain links TRBV4-1 to TRBJ2-7; tentative D call: TRBD1 (6 bases). The V end lost 2 bases, the J end lost 0 bases, and 14 bases lay between the germline ends. The CDR3 contains 16 residues. Germline V gene sequence: CDR1 MGHRA, CDR2 YSYEKL. This chain's CDR3 is CASSQLFTGNSYEQYF. The CDR3 DNA sequence: TGCGCCAGCAGCCAATTATTTACAGGGAACTCCTACGAGCAGTACTTC.

This clone has a handful of counts. The chain carries TRBV21-1 and TRBJ1-4; the D call in the table, TRBD1, was not verified against the DNA. TRBV21-1 is a listed pseudogene. This CDR3 has 14 residues. DNA for the CDR3: TGTGCCAGCAGTGACAGGGGGCGAGATGAAAAACTGTTTTTT. This translates into CASSDRGRDEKLFF.

This rearrangement joins TRBV2 to TRBJ1-6; D might be TRBD1 (5 bases). V was shortened by 3 bases and J by 7 bases, with 10 bases between the two germline ends. CDR1 and CDR2 (germline): SNHLY, FYNNEI. The CDR3 is made up of 14 amino acids. CDR3 sequence: CASSEAGSNSPLHF. CDR3 nucleotides: TGTGCCAGCAGTGAGGCAGGGTCCAATTCACCCCTCCACTTT.

The chain is built from TRBV9 and TRBJ2-1, with TRBD1 identical over 10 bases. In germline, CDR1 is SGDLS, CDR2 YYNGEE. The CDR3 has 12 residues. The junction had 2 bases not matched to a gene; V was cut back by 3 bases and J by 11 bases. In nucleotides, the CDR3 is TGTGCCAGCAGCGCGGACAGGGGGAAGCAGTTCTTC. This encodes CASSADRGKQFF.

V and J are TRBV18 and TRBJ2-2, with D hard to call. Germline CDR1 KGHSH, CDR2 LQKENI. CDR3 length: 14 amino acids. Between the trimmed V and J ends, which lost 4 bases and 0 bases, there was a span of 6 bases. CDR3 sequence reads: CASSQLTNTGELFF. Written as DNA, the CDR3 is TGTGCCAGCTCACAGCTAACGAACACCGGGGAGCTGTTTTTT.

This clone has only one observation. In DNA, the CDR3 is TGTGCCAGTAGTATATCCCGGACAGGCCAAGAGACCCAGTACTTC. It codes for CASSISRTGQETQYF. The genes are TRBV19 and TRBJ2-5, with TRBD1 identical over 7 bases. CDR1 is LNHDA, CDR2 SQIVND, per germline (reference sequence). J gave up 1 base and V 2 bases, and 4 bases lay outside the gene matches. The CDR3 length is 15 residues.

This clone has just one count. The V call is TRBV6-6, the J call TRBJ1-5, with D unclear. Germline-derived CDR1 and CDR2 are MNHNY and SVGAGI (reference sequence). The CDR3 extends over 12 amino acids. Between the trimmed V and J ends, which lost 6 bases and 4 bases, there was a span of 7 bases. CDR3 nucleotide sequence: TGTGCCAGCAGGGCCACGAATCAGCCCCAGCATTTT. Amino acid sequence: CASRATNQPQHF.

The chain employs TRBV5-5 and TRBJ1-1, with TRBD1 matching 10 bases. Unmatched junction bases numbered 20, after V lost 4 bases and J lost 5 bases. Germline V gene data show CDR1 as SGHKS and CDR2 as YYEKEE (reference sequence). CDR3 length: 19 amino acids. CDR3 in DNA: TGTGCCAGCAGCGGTGGGCGACAGGGGGCCTCTGGGGGAAAGACTGAAGCTTTCTTT. This sequence encodes CASSGGRQGASGGKTEAFF.

The sample holds one count of this clone. The V call is TRBV19, the J call TRBJ2-3, with 15 positions matching TRBD2. Germline-derived CDR1 and CDR2 are LNHDA and SQIVND (reference sequence). V lost 8 bases to trimming and J lost 5 bases; unmatched junction nucleotides: 5. CDR3 size: 15 residues. CDR3 bases: TGTGCCAGTTCCCCGGGACTAGCGGGGGGAGATACGCAGTATTTT. It yields the protein CASSPGLAGGDTQYF. Supplemented by reference TRBV19 and TRBJ2-3, the full variable domain reads DGGITQSPKYLFRKEGQNVTLSCEQNLNHDAMYWYRQDPGQGLRLIYYSQIVNDFQKGDIAEGYSVSREKKESFPLTVTSAQKNPTAFYLCASSPGLAGGDTQYFGPGTRLTVL.

Only one count was recorded for this clone. The chain links TRBV6-6 to TRBJ2-7; 8 bases line up with TRBD1. The germline V gene has CDR1 MNHNY and CDR2 SVGAGI (reference sequence). V was pared by 7 bases and J by 4 bases, with 12 bases of the junction left unmatched. The CDR3 covers 15 residues. The CDR3 DNA reads TGTGCCAGCAATATTAAGGGACAGGAGAGGTACGAGCAGTACTTC. This codes for CASNIKGQERYEQYF.

This chain connects TRBV12-5 to TRBJ2-7; no clear D. Germline CDR1 is LGHNT and CDR2 is FRNRAP. The ends were cut back, 8 bases at V and 4 bases at J, with 12 bases in the middle. The length of the CDR3 is 12 residues. The CDR3 protein is CASSGLLYEQYF. The CDR3, as DNA: TGTGCTAGTTCGGGTCTCCTATACGAGCAGTACTTC.

The chain uses TRBV7-3 and TRBJ2-3; D remains unclear. The V and J ends lost 1 base and 3 bases respectively, with 8 bases between them. Germline V gene data show CDR1 as SGHTA and CDR2 as FQGTGA. The CDR3 loop spans 14 amino acids. This CDR3 reads CASSLRDGTDTQYF. In nucleotides, the CDR3 is TGTGCCAGCAGCTTAAGAGACGGGACAGATACGCAGTATTTT.